This T cell receptor (beta chain) was found in a study of blood T cell repertoires in COVID-19. This CDR3 has 14 residues. Between the trimmed V and J ends, which lost 4 bases and 0 bases, there was a span of 12 bases. Germline values: CDR1 SQVTM, CDR2 ANQGSEA. The table came from immunoSEQ multiplex PCR; TCRdb's copy has only in-frame clones and leaves some out. The repertoire holds under 200,000 clones, 87% seen once, with 20% to 25% in the top ten. The chain employs TRBV29-1 and TRBJ1-1; D might be TRBD1 (5 bases). The sequenced sample was peripheral blood. The origin of this receptor is a man aged 60-69 years with active or convalescent COVID-19. The CDR3 sequence is CSVVEGTMNTEAFF. CDR3 nucleotides: TGCAGCGTTGTGGAGGGGACCATGAACACTGAAGCTTTCTTT.